This TCR beta chain was identified in a study of T-cell reconstitution after alpha-beta-depleted transplantation in children. In the case of this clonotype: Its specificity is not known.

CDR1 and CDR2 (germline): SEHNR, FQNEAQ (reference sequence). V lost 5 bases and J 4 bases, leaving 18 bases between the germline ends. This CDR3 has 16 amino acids. The study's findings and limits: Several hundred expanded graft clones reportedly were the source of alpha-beta T cells about two months after transplant. From newly produced T cells came most of the T-cell counts and diversity one year after transplant.

Preparation of the TCRbeta library was carried out with unique molecular identifiers. TCRdb re-called the PCR reads through MiXCR, storing one row per CDR3 protein. The top ten hold over 2% of the sample, which has about 640,000 distinct CDR3 sequences, 10% to 15% seen once. The chain carries TRBV7-9 and TRBJ2-1; a possible D gene is TRBD2 (6 bases). This TCR was sampled from a male patient between 5 and 17 years old who had a stem cell transplant for acute myeloid leukemia, so the T cells may come from the graft donor. This specimen consisted of PBMCs, mostly from graft donor cells, obtained 360 days after TCRalphabeta/CD19-depleted stem cell transplant. DNA of the CDR3: TGTGCCAGCAGCCCACCTATAGCGGAGCCATACAATGAGCAGTTCTTC. Translation: CASSPPIAEPYNEQFF.